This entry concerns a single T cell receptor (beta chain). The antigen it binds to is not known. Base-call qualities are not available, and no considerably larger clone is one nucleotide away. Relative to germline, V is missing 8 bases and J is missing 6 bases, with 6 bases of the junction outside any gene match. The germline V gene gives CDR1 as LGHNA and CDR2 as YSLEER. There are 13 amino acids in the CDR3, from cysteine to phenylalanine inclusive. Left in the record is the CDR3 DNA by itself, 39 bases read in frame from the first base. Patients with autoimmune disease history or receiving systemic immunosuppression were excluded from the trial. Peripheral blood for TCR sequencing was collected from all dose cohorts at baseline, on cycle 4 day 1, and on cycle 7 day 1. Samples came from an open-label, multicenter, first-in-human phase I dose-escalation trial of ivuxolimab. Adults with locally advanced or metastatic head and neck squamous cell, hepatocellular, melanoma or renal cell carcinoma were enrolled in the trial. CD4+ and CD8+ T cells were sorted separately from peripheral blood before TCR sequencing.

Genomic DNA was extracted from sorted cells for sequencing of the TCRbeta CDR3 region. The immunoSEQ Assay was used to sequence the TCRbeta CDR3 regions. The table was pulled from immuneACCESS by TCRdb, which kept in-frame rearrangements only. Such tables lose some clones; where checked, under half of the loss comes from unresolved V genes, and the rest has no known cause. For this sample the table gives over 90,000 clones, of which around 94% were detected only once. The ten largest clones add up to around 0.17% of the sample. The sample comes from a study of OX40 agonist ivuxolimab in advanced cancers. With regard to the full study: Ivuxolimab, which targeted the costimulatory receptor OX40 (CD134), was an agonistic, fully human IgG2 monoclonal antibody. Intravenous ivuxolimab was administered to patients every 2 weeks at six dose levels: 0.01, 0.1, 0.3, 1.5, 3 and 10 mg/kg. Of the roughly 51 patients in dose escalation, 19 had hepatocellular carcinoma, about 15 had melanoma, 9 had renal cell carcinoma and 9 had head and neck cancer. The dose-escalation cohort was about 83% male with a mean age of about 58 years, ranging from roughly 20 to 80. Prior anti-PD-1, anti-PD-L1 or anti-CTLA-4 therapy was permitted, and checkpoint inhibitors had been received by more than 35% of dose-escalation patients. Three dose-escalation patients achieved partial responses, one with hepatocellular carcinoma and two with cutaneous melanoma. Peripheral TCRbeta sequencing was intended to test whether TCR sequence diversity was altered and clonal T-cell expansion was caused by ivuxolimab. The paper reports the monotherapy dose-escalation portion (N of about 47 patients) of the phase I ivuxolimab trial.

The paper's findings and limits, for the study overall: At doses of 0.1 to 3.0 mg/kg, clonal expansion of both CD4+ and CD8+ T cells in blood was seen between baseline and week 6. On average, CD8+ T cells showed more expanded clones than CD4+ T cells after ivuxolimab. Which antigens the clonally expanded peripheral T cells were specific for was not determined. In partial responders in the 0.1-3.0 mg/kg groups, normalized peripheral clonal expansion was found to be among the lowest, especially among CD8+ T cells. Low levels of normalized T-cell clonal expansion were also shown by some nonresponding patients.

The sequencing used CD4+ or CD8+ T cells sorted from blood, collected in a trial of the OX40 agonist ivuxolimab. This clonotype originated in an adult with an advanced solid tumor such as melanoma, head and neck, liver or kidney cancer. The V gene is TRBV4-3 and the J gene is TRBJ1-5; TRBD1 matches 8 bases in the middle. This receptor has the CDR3 CASAQGAGQPQHF. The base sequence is TGCGCCAGCGCCCAGGGGGCAGGTCAGCCCCAGCATTTT.